A selection of T cell receptor beta chains follows, all from one sample in a study of response to subunit inactivated influenza vaccine. In TCRdb, the RT-PCR reads were re-called with MiXCR into one record per CDR3 protein. Here the sample spans 550,000 to 800,000 distinct CDR3 sequences, approximately 14% being singletons. The starting material was PBMCs from blood, obtained 11 to 12 days after vaccination. The receptors were gathered from a man between 50 and 59 years old who received an inactivated influenza vaccine. Each CDR3 is given with its conserved first and last residue. The order of the fields is clone size, D gene, J gene, V gene, CDR3 DNA, CDR3 protein. The D gene is left open where the match is weak. The listing skips clone size in some rows; elsewhere it reads once, few, many or a size class.

>NA|NA|TRBJ2-7|TRBV6-5
TGTGCCAGCAGTTACATAGCAGGGAGCACCTACGAGCAGTACTTC
CASSYIAGSTYEQYF
>NA|NA|TRBJ2-7|TRBV27
TGTGCCAGCAGTCCCCGTCTGGGGGGAGTAATCTACGAGCAGTACTTC
CASSPRLGGVIYEQYF
>few|NA|TRBJ2-2|TRBV7-2
TGTGCCAGCAGCTTAATACGGAACACCGGGGAGCTGTTTTTT
CASSLIRNTGELFF
>NA|TRBD2|TRBJ2-1|TRBV27
TGTGCCAGCAGTTTATCAGCCACCGGGACTAGCGGGAGGAATGAGCAGTTCTTC
CASSLSATGTSGRNEQFF
>few|NA|TRBJ1-3|TRBV12-3/TRBV12-4
TGTGCCAGCAGTTTACAGGGTGGCAGAAACACCATATATTTT
CASSLQGGRNTIYF
>few|TRBD1|TRBJ1-5|TRBV20-1
TGCAGTGCTAGAGATCAAGGGGGCGCATATCAGCCCCAGCATTTT
CSARDQGGAYQPQHF
>NA|NA|TRBJ2-1|TRBV7-2
TGTGCCAGCAGCCCCGGGACTTGGGCCGAGGGTGAGCAGTTCTTC
CASSPGTWAEGEQFF
>NA|TRBD1|TRBJ1-1|TRBV12-3/TRBV12-4
TGTGCCAGCACTCCCCCGGGGACAGGGAACACTGAAGCTTTCTTT
CASTPPGTGNTEAFF
>NA|NA|TRBJ2-5|TRBV10-3
TGTGCCATCAGTGAGTCGATGGGGGTTCCAAAGGCCCAGTACTTC
CAISESMGVPKAQYF
>NA|NA|TRBJ1-4|TRBV28
TGTGCCAGCAGTCCGGGACGGACGGGTCTTAATGAAAAACTGTTTTTT
CASSPGRTGLNEKLFF
>NA|NA|TRBJ2-5|TRBV4-2
TGTGCCAGCAGCCGCGTGGGGACCCAAGAGACCCAGTACTTC
CASSRVGTQETQYF
>few|TRBD1|TRBJ1-4|TRBV12-3/TRBV12-4
TGTGCCAGCAGTTTTGGACAGGGCCATAATGAAAAACTGTTTTTT
CASSFGQGHNEKLFF
>NA|TRBD2|TRBJ2-1|TRBV15
TGTGCCACCAGCAAAGCAAGACTAGCGGGAGACCATGAGCAGTTCTTC
CATSKARLAGDHEQFF
>few|NA|TRBJ2-4|TRBV12-3/TRBV12-4
TGTGCCAGCAGCCTCTCGACAAAAAACATTCAGTACTTC
CASSLSTKNIQYF
>NA|NA|TRBJ1-5|TRBV4-2
TGTGCCAGCACCCGGGGGTCAGGGGCGGGAGACCTTTGGACTCAGCCCCAGCATTTT
CASTRGSGAGDLWTQPQHF
>few|TRBD2|TRBJ2-1|TRBV20-1
TGCAGTGCTCGAGGACTAGCGGGAGACAATGAGCAGTTCTTC
CSARGLAGDNEQFF
>NA|NA|TRBJ1-2|TRBV30
TGTGCCTGGAGTGGTGGTTTTGGCTATGGCTACACCTTC
CAWSGGFGYGYTF
>NA|NA|TRBJ1-1|TRBV10-3
TGTGCCATCAGTTCGGTGACGAACACTGAAGCTTTCTTT
CAISSVTNTEAFF
>few|TRBD1|TRBJ2-2|TRBV5-5
TGTGCCAGCAGCGGGAGGACAGGGGTCGGCGGGGAGCTGTTTTTT
CASSGRTGVGGELFF
>NA|NA|TRBJ2-1|TRBV5-6
TGTGCCAGCAGCTTGGTTTTAGCGTTTGAACCGGGCTCCTACAATGAGCAGTTCTTC
CASSLVLAFEPGSYNEQFF
>few|NA|TRBJ2-3|TRBV15
TGTGCCACCAGCAGTAAAGGACCGGCAGATACGCAGTATTTT
CATSSKGPADTQYF
>few|TRBD2|TRBJ2-1|TRBV9
TGTGCCAGCAGCTCGACTAGCGGGCTTTACAATGAGCAGTTCTTC
CASSSTSGLYNEQFF
>NA|TRBD2|TRBJ2-1|TRBV12-3/TRBV12-4
TGTGCCAGCAGTCGAATCTACACTAGCGTCTCCTACAATGAGCAGTTCTTC
CASSRIYTSVSYNEQFF
>NA|NA|TRBJ2-1|TRBV5-1
TGCGCCAGCAGCGCAGAATGGTACAATGAGCAGTTCTTC
CASSAEWYNEQFF
>NA|TRBD2|TRBJ2-1|TRBV6-1
TGTGCCAGCAGTGGGGAAGGACTAGCGGGACCCACCTCCTGGTTCTTC
CASSGEGLAGPTSWFF
>few|TRBD1|TRBJ1-2|TRBV4-3
TGCGCCAGCAGCCAAGTGGACAGGGATTATGGCTACACCTTC
CASSQVDRDYGYTF
>few|NA|TRBJ2-4|TRBV3-1
TGTGCCAGCAGCCAACGAAGGGACCTCCTTCGAGGGGCCAAAAACATTCAGTACTTC
CASSQRRDLLRGAKNIQYF
>NA|TRBD2|TRBJ2-1|TRBV4-2
TGTGCCAGCAGCCACCTCCTTACTAGCGGGAGTGGGAATGAGCAGTTCTTC
CASSHLLTSGSGNEQFF
>NA|NA|TRBJ2-7|TRBV28
TGTGCCAGCAGTTTCCCGACCACGACCTACGAGCAGTACTTC
CASSFPTTTYEQYF
>NA|NA|TRBJ2-5|TRBV20-1
TGCAGTGCTAGGGCTGACAGCCTTCTCCAAGAGACCCAGTACTTC
CSARADSLLQETQYF
>NA|NA|TRBJ2-4|TRBV7-9
TGTGCCAGCAGTACCTTAAAAGGGCTGAAAAACATTCAGTACTTC
CASSTLKGLKNIQYF